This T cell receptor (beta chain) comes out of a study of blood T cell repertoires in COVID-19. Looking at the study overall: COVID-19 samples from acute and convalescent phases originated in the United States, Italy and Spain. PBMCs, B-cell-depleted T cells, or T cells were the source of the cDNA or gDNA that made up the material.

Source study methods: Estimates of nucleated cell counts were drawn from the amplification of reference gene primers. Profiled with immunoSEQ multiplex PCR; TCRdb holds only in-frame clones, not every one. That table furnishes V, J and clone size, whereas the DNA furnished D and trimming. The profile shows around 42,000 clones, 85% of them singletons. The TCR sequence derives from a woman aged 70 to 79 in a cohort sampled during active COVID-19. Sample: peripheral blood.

The CDR3 spells CASSAPGQGGTQYF. CDR3 in DNA: TGTGCCAGCAGTGCGCCGGGACAGGGCGGTACGCAGTATTTT. V usage is TRBV28 and J usage is TRBJ2-3, with TRBD1 matching 9 bases. Per germline, CDR1 MDHEN and CDR2 SYDVKM. V trimming: 5 bases; J trimming: 8 bases; junction bases outside the gene matches: 8. The length of the CDR3 is 14 residues.